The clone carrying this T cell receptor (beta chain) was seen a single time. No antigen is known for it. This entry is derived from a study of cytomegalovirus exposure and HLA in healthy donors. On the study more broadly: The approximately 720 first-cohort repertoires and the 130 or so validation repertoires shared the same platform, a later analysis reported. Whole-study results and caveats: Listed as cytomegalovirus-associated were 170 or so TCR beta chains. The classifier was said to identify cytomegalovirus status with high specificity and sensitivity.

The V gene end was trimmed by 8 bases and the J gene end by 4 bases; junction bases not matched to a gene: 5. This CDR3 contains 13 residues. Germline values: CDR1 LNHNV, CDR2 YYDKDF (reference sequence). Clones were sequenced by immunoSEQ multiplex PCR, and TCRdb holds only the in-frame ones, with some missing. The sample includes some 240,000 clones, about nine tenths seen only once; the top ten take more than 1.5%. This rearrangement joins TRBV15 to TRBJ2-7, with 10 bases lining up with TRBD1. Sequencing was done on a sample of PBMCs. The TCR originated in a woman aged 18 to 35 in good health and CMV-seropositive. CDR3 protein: CATVLDRGYEQYF. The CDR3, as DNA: TGTGCCACCGTCCTGGACAGGGGGTACGAGCAGTACTTC.